This T cell receptor beta chain was observed in a study of identical twins. Study-wide results and limits: Memory repertoires showed no such pattern, whereas abundant cord blood beta clonotypes carried fewer insertions. Zero-insertion analyses might be partly confounded by invariant T cells like MAIT and iNKT.

Details on this clonotype: Its specificity is unknown.

The CDR3 covers 13 residues. V gave up 8 bases and J gave up 5 bases, with 18 bases separating them. Germline CDR1 DFQATT, CDR2 SNEGSKA (reference sequence). TCRdb analysed the 5' RACE reads with MiXCR anew, one entry per CDR3 protein. The data hold 1.5 million to 2 million distinct CDR3 sequences, with more than 30% observed a single time. The gene calls are TRBV20-1 and TRBJ1-1; tentatively, D is TRBD1 (5 bases). The receptor's source is a newborn girl in good health. The source material was cord blood. The CDR3 region is CSPLWQGGTEAFF. The CDR3 DNA reads TGCAGTCCTCTTTGGCAGGGAGGTACTGAAGCTTTCTTT.